Following are 27 T cell receptor beta chains from one sample sequenced in a study of somatic mutations in cytotoxic T cells in rheumatoid arthritis. This table comes from immunoSEQ multiplex PCR, and its TCRdb copy is limited to in-frame clones, with some not included. Among under 12,000 clones, just under 85% were seen once, and the ten largest hold over 7%. Sequencing was performed on CD8+ T cells sorted from blood. These TCRs come from a woman aged 55-75 years with rheumatoid arthritis.

This chain uses TRBV4-2 with TRBJ2-1, with 9 positions matching TRBD2. The V segment lost 1 base and the J segment 8 bases; nucleotides outside the gene matches: 9. CDR3 size: 16 residues. Per the germline V gene, CDR1 is LGHNA and CDR2 is YNFKEQ. Here the CDR3 reads CASSQGGLAGRDEQFF. The CDR3, as DNA: TGTGCCAGCAGCCAAGGGGGGCTAGCGGGACGGGATGAGCAGTTCTTC.

The chain carries TRBV11-2 and TRBJ2-7, with 10 bases that match TRBD2. The J segment lost 4 bases and the V segment lost 7 bases, leaving 13 bases of the junction unmatched. CDR1 SGHAT and CDR2 FQNNGV come from the germline V gene. This CDR3 region has 16 residues. The DNA for the CDR3 is TGTGCCAGCAACCCTTTTTGGGCTAGCGGGAGTTACGAGCAGTACTTC. Translated: CASNPFWASGSYEQYF.

The chain employs TRBV5-4 and TRBJ1-1; a weak D match, TRBD1 (6 bases). This CDR3 region has 15 residues. V dropped 4 bases and J dropped 3 bases, with 16 bases sitting between them. The V gene's germline CDR1 is SGHNT and CDR2 YYREEE (reference sequence). The CDR3 region has the DNA TGTGCCAGCAGCCCTCGGACAGAAAAGGACACTGAAGCTTTCTTT. Translating it yields CASSPRTEKDTEAFF.

The chain is built from TRBV28 and TRBJ2-7; D not resolved. Germline CDR1 reads MDHEN; CDR2 reads SYDVKM. Deletions cut 2 bases from V and 4 bases from J, with 12 bases between. The length of the CDR3 is 14 residues. The DNA for the CDR3 is TGTGCCAGCAGTTTAGCTCGGGTCCGGTACGAGCAGTACTTC. This encodes CASSLARVRYEQYF.

The chain links TRBV7-8 to TRBJ1-6, with TRBD1 matching 9 bases. Losses at the gene ends were 6 bases for V and 10 bases for J; bases not matched to a gene: 13. The CDR3 is 16 amino acids. Germline V gene lookup returns CDR1 SGHVS and CDR2 FQNEAQ. CDR3 amino acids: CASSSRTGEEGSPLHF. The CDR3 nucleotides are TGTGCCAGCAGTTCACGGACAGGGGAGGAGGGCTCACCCCTCCACTTT.

The gene calls are TRBV2 and TRBJ2-7, with 7 bases identical to TRBD1. Germline V gives CDR1 SNHLY, CDR2 FYNNEI. The J segment lost 1 base and the V segment lost 8 bases, leaving 11 bases of the junction unmatched. The CDR3 is made up of 15 amino acids. The CDR3 region is CASEGGEVRSYEQYF. CDR3 nucleotide sequence: TGTGCCAGCGAAGGGGGCGAAGTCCGATCCTACGAGCAGTACTTC. The whole variable domain, remainder taken from reference TRBV2 and TRBJ2-7, is EPEVTQTPSHQVTQMGQEVILRCVPISNHLYFYWYRQILGQKVEFLVSFYNNEISEKSEIFDDQFSVERPDGSNFTLKIRSTKLEDSAMYFCASEGGEVRSYEQYFGPGTRLTVT.

The gene calls are TRBV28 and TRBJ1-3; tentative D call: TRBD1 (5 bases). Trimming removed 2 bases from V and 4 bases from J, with 12 bases in between. There are 15 residues in the CDR3. The germline V gene encodes CDR1 MDHEN and CDR2 SYDVKM. The CDR3 spells CASSLGGTRGNTIYF. The CDR3 DNA is TGTGCCAGCAGTTTAGGGGGGACGAGAGGAAACACCATATATTTT.

A word on this clone: The junction shows a germline mismatch at one end, possibly a read error. The V call is TRBV29-1, the J call TRBJ2-7; maybe TRBD1 (5 bases). This CDR3 has 15 amino acids. Germline loops: CDR1 SQVTM, CDR2 ANQGSEA. CDR3 in amino acids: CSVVVLGPGGYGQYF. The CDR3 DNA reads TGCAGCGTTGTGGTGTTGGGGCCCGGCGGATACGGGCAGTACTTC.

The chain uses TRBV11-2 and TRBJ2-1; D is possibly TRBD2 (7 bases). Deletions cut 5 bases from V and 2 bases from J, with 16 bases between. The germline CDR1 and CDR2 sequences are SGHAT and FQNNGV. The CDR3 sequence is 16 residues long. The CDR3 DNA reads TGTGCCAGCAGCCAAAGGGGGGGTAGGACCTACAATGAGCAGTTCTTC. Encoded protein: CASSQRGGRTYNEQFF.

The rearrangement links TRBV2 to TRBJ2-1; 7 bases agree with TRBD2. J gave up 7 bases and V 7 bases, and 10 bases lay outside the gene matches. CDR3 length: 14 residues. CDR1 SNHLY and CDR2 FYNNEI come from the germline V gene. The CDR3 DNA reads TGTGCCAGCATGGGAGGGAGATCGGGAAATGAGCAGTTCTTC. It codes for CASMGGRSGNEQFF.

This sequence joins TRBV13 and TRBJ2-1; 15 nucleotides agree with TRBD2. This CDR3 is 22 amino acids long. J gave up 6 bases and V 0 bases, and 18 bases lay outside the gene matches. Germline V gene data show CDR1 as PRHDT and CDR2 as FYEKMQ (reference sequence). The CDR3 is CASSLGGPGLAGGFFVSNEQFF. The CDR3 nucleotides read TGTGCCAGCAGCTTAGGAGGTCCCGGACTAGCGGGAGGGTTTTTTGTTTCCAATGAGCAGTTCTTC.

The chain carries TRBV7-9 and TRBJ2-1; D unclear. This CDR3 is 11 amino acids long. Germline CDR1 SEHNR, CDR2 FQNEAQ (reference sequence). V was clipped by 5 bases and J by 7 bases, with 6 bases between them. This chain's CDR3 is CASSLTNEQFF. CDR3 sequence (DNA): TGTGCCAGCAGCCTTACAAATGAGCAGTTCTTC.

The V and J genes are TRBV11-3 and TRBJ2-5; 14 bases match TRBD2. The DNA end lines up better with TRBJ2-7; the J call may be wrong. CDR3 size: 15 residues. The germline V gene has CDR1 SGHNT and CDR2 YENEEA. CDR3 sequence reads: CASSWGLAGASEQYF. The CDR3 region has the DNA TGTGCCAGCAGCTGGGGACTAGCGGGAGCTAGCGAGCAGTACTTC.

This CDR3 reads CASSVRQNPYNEQFF. Written as DNA, the CDR3 is TGTGCCAGCAGCGTACGTCAGAACCCCTACAATGAGCAGTTCTTC. V usage is TRBV7-9 and J usage is TRBJ2-1; D remains unclear. Per the germline V gene, CDR1 is SEHNR and CDR2 is FQNEAQ (reference sequence). Trimming pared 5 bases from V and 2 bases from J, leaving 13 bases between. The CDR3 sequence is 15 residues long.

The chain joins TRBV27 to TRBJ1-6; a weak D match, TRBD1 (5 bases). Trimming left V 9 bases short and J 3 bases short, with 9 bases between. The CDR3 has 13 residues. CDR1 MNHEY and CDR2 SMNVEV come from the germline V gene (reference sequence). CDR3 region: CASSGRYNSPLHF. The CDR3 DNA follows: TGTGCCAGTTCAGGGCGCTATAATTCACCCCTCCACTTT.

This clone came up once. The CDR3: CATSRSGGNQPQHF. The DNA of the CDR3 is TGTGCCACCAGCAGGTCAGGGGGCAATCAGCCCCAGCATTTT. V and J are TRBV15 and TRBJ1-5; TRBD1 might be the D (6 bases). Germline V gives CDR1 LNHNV, CDR2 YYDKDF (reference sequence). The CDR3 length is 14 residues. Trimming pared 3 bases from V and 2 bases from J, leaving 8 bases between. Full variable domain (missing parts from reference TRBV15 and TRBJ1-5): DAMVIQNPRYQVTQFGKPVTLSCSQTLNHNVMYWYQQKSSQAPKLLFHYYDKDFNNEADTPDNFQSRRPNTSFCFLDIRSPGLGDTAMYLCATSRSGGNQPQHFGDGTRLSIL.

The chain combines TRBV9 with TRBJ2-1, with TRBD2 identical over 7 bases. Germline-derived CDR1 and CDR2 are SGDLS and YYNGEE. This CDR3 region has 18 residues. Germline trimming cut 3 bases from V and 10 bases from J; bases unmatched to any gene: 22. CDR3 DNA: TGTGCCAGCAGCGCGGCCGGGACCCCGGGAGGCCCATTTGGGGAGCAGTTCTTC. This translates into CASSAAGTPGGPFGEQFF.

V gene TRBV7-6 combines with J gene TRBJ2-7; D is unclear. The CDR3 loop spans 13 amino acids. Trimming stripped 2 bases from V and 5 bases from J, with 10 bases between. The V gene's germline CDR1 is SGHVS and CDR2 FNYEAQ. The CDR3 is CASSLTSGDEQYF. The CDR3 nucleotides read TGTGCCAGCAGCTTAACGTCGGGTGACGAGCAGTACTTC.

The chain couples TRBV4-1 to TRBJ1-6, with D perhaps matching TRBD1 (6 bases). The CDR3 consists of 15 residues. Germline V gene lookup returns CDR1 MGHRA and CDR2 YSYEKL. V lost 3 bases and J lost 14, with 20 bases in between. CDR3 coding DNA: TGCGCCAGCAGCCAGATGGGGGCAGGTACCCGCTCCCTCCACTTT. Its protein is CASSQMGAGTRSLHF.

The chain combines TRBV27 with TRBJ2-4, with TRBD2 as a possible D gene (5 bases). CDR1 and CDR2 from the germline V gene are MNHEY and SMNVEV (reference sequence). This CDR3 has 16 residues. With 6 bases removed from V and 1 base from J, the gap between germline ends came to 16 bases. In nucleotides, the CDR3 is TGTGCCAGCAGCCTAGGCGGGCTCCTCGCCAAAAACATTCAGTACTTC. Protein sequence: CASSLGGLLAKNIQYF.

V is TRBV4-2 and J is TRBJ1-1; D is perhaps TRBD1 (6 bases). CDR1 is LGHNA, CDR2 YNFKEQ, per germline. V was shortened by 3 bases and J by 0 bases, with 11 bases between the two germline ends. The CDR3 totals 15 residues. CDR3 amino acids: CASSQLGAMNTEAFF. In nucleotides, the CDR3 is TGTGCCAGCAGCCAGCTGGGGGCCATGAACACTGAAGCTTTCTTT.

The chain employs TRBV7-9 and TRBJ1-1; 9 bases line up with TRBD1. The germline V gene has CDR1 SEHNR and CDR2 FQNEAQ (reference sequence). V dropped 4 bases and J dropped 5; count of bases not matched to a gene: 8. The CDR3 is 15 residues long. The CDR3 nucleotides read TGTGCCAGCAGCTCCCGGACAGGGGCTATTACTGAAGCTTTCTTT. It codes for CASSSRTGAITEAFF.

The chain links TRBV30 to TRBJ2-7; TRBD1 might be the D (6 bases). From germline, CDR1 is GTSNPN and CDR2 SVGIG (reference sequence). V lost 0 bases, J lost 5 bases, and 17 bases lay in between. The CDR3 length is 15 residues. Here the CDR3 reads CAWSVPEQGWDEQYF. DNA of the CDR3: TGTGCCTGGAGTGTACCGGAACAGGGTTGGGACGAGCAGTACTTC.

The chain recombines TRBV11-2 with TRBJ1-4, with D maybe TRBD1 (6 bases). The V gene lost 1 base and the J gene lost 0 bases, with 15 bases spanning the gap. From germline, CDR1 is SGHAT and CDR2 FQNNGV. The length of the CDR3 is 18 residues. The CDR3: CASSLVGMTGATNEKLFF. CDR3 sequence (DNA): TGTGCCAGCAGCTTAGTTGGGATGACAGGTGCAACTAATGAAAAACTGTTTTTT. Based on the CDR3 plus reference TRBV11-2 and TRBJ1-4, the full variable domain is EAGVAQSPRYKIIEKRQSVAFWCNPISGHATLYWYQQILGQGPKLLIQFQNNGVVDDSQLPKDRFSAERLKGVDSTLKIQPAKLEDSAVYLCASSLVGMTGATNEKLFFGSGTQLSVL.

The J gene is TRBJ1-2, the V gene TRBV19; D is unresolved. CDR1 LNHDA and CDR2 SQIVND come from the germline V gene (reference sequence). This CDR3 contains 13 residues. The ends were cut back, 8 bases at V and 2 bases at J, with 12 bases in the middle. The chain's CDR3 is CASAEGLNYGYTF. The DNA for the CDR3 is TGTGCCAGTGCGGAGGGCTTAAACTATGGCTACACCTTC.

The genes are TRBV6-5 and TRBJ2-1; TRBD2 aligns across 8 bases. CDR3 length equals 16 residues. CDR1 and CDR2 (germline): MNHEY, SVGAGI. Trimming cost V 4 bases and J 0 bases; bases outside gene matches: 5. This chain's CDR3 is CASSSLAGPSYNEQFF. The CDR3 bases are TGTGCCAGCAGTTCTTTAGCGGGACCCTCCTACAATGAGCAGTTCTTC.

The chain combines TRBV7-9 with TRBJ2-3; TRBD1 is a possible D gene (5 bases). Germline CDR1 reads SEHNR; CDR2 reads FQNEAQ (reference sequence). The CDR3 length is 16 residues. Trimming pared 2 bases from V and 1 base from J, leaving 13 bases between. The DNA for the CDR3 is TGTGCCAGCAGCTTATTACAGGAGTTGGGCACAGATACGCAGTATTTT. It specifies CASSLLQELGTDTQYF.